The 25 T cell receptor beta chains reported below all come from one sample, sequenced in a study of metastatic and nonmetastatic thyroid tumors. Using MiXCR, TCRdb reanalyzed the PCR reads. The sample has under 4,000 clones, 30% to 35% seen once. Ahead of thyroid surgery, no patient had received treatment of any kind. Sequenced material: adjacent normal tissue. The receptors shown here come from a female donor with papillary thyroid cancer or a benign thyroid nodule (not recorded which). Some clones in this sample may be carry-over from other donors' samples.

Notes on this clone: Its ends do not fully match the called genes, so a read error is possible. This CDR3 is CASSLERGRLIDEHYF. DNA for the CDR3: TGTGCCAGCAGCTTAGAACGCGGGAGGCTGATAGACGAGCATTACTTC. V usage is TRBV7-6 and J usage is TRBJ2-7, with TRBD2 matching 8 bases. CDR1 and CDR2 from the germline V gene are SGHVS and FNYEAQ. The CDR3 totals 16 residues.

V usage is TRBV6-6 and J usage is TRBJ2-3, with 12 nucleotides matching TRBD2. Germline CDR1 MNHNY, CDR2 SVGAGI (reference sequence). This CDR3 is 17 amino acids long. V was clipped by 5 bases and J by 1 base; unmatched bases: 7. The CDR3 DNA reads as TGTGCCAGCAGTCTAAGCCCTAGCGGGGGGGGCACAGATACGCAGTATTTT. Amino acids: CASSLSPSGGGTDTQYF.

This clone was detected a few times. The sample contains more than one DNA sequence encoding this CDR3. The chain couples TRBV5-5 to TRBJ2-7, with a possible D match to TRBD2 (6 bases). V lost 0 bases and J lost 3, with 7 bases in between. The V gene's germline CDR1 is SGHKS and CDR2 YYEKEE (reference sequence). This CDR3 contains 13 residues. As DNA, the CDR3 is TGTGCCAGCAGCTTGGGCGGGAACTACGAGCAGTACTTC. As protein: CASSLGGNYEQYF. Combining the CDR3 with reference TRBV5-5 and TRBJ2-7 gives the whole variable domain DAGVTQSPTHLIKTRGQQVTLRCSPISGHKSVSWYQQVLGQGPQFIFQYYEKEERGRGNFPDRFSARQFPNYSSELNVNALLLGDSALYLCASSLGGNYEQYFGPGTRLTVT.

The sample holds a few counts of this clone. The chain has TRBV27 and TRBJ2-7; perhaps TRBD1 as D (6 bases). Trimming took 5 bases from V and 5 from J, leaving 19 bases between them. Germline V gene data show CDR1 as MNHEY and CDR2 as SMNVEV (reference sequence). This CDR3 is built from 15 residues. The CDR3 region is CASSLNPKGGDEQYF. CDR3 DNA sequence: TGTGCCAGCAGTCTTAATCCGAAAGGGGGAGACGAGCAGTACTTC.

CDR3 sequence reads: CSARSVTSGGETQYF. As DNA, the CDR3 is TGCAGTGCCCGCTCGGTGACTAGTGGGGGAGAGACCCAGTACTTC. The V call is TRBV20-1, the J call TRBJ2-4; a weak D match, TRBD2 (6 bases). The J call is in doubt because the DNA end fits TRBJ2-5 better. This CDR3 spans 15 amino acids. CDR1 DFQATT and CDR2 SNEGSKA come from the germline V gene (reference sequence).

The chain recombines TRBV7-2 with TRBJ1-3, with D uncertain. Germline V lookup: CDR1 SGHTA, CDR2 FQGNSA. The CDR3 has 17 residues. V was pared by 0 bases and J by 0 bases, with 12 bases between. The CDR3 region is CASSLATATFSGNTIYF. CDR3 bases: TGTGCCAGCAGCTTAGCGACGGCGACCTTCTCTGGAAACACCATATATTTT.

The V and J genes are TRBV20-1 and TRBJ1-1; a weak D match, TRBD1 (6 bases). CDR1 and CDR2 (germline): DFQATT, SNEGSKA (reference sequence). The CDR3 consists of 15 residues. The ends were cut back, 5 bases at V and 0 bases at J, with 16 bases in the middle. CDR3 DNA sequence: TGCAGTGCTGGGATCCGGACAGCCCTGAACACTGAAGCTTTCTTT. Its translation: CSAGIRTALNTEAFF.

In this sample, this clone is large. The genes are TRBV11-3 and TRBJ2-3, with unresolved D. With 1 base removed from V and 0 bases from J, the gap between germline ends came to 14 bases. The germline gives CDR1 SGHNT, CDR2 YENEEA. This CDR3 spans 17 amino acids. The CDR3 region is CASSLGELLTSTDTQYF. The CDR3 region has the DNA TGTGCCAGCAGCTTAGGGGAACTCCTTACTAGCACAGATACGCAGTATTTT.

The chain has TRBV6-1 and TRBJ1-3; D might be TRBD1 (5 bases). Germline CDR1 is MNHNS and CDR2 is SASEGT. The CDR3 extends over 15 amino acids. V lost 0 bases and J 4 bases, leaving 10 bases between the germline ends. CDR3 sequence reads: CASSEAAGFGNTIYF. DNA of the CDR3: TGTGCCAGCAGTGAAGCGGCAGGGTTCGGAAACACCATATATTTT.

The chain uses TRBV28 and TRBJ1-1; D unresolved. Per germline, CDR1 MDHEN and CDR2 SYDVKM. Trimming cost V 6 bases and J 1 base, with 15 bases left between them. The CDR3 loop spans 15 amino acids. CDR3 residues: CASSSTTPWNTEAFF. CDR3 bases: TGTGCCAGCAGCTCCACGACCCCGTGGAACACTGAAGCTTTCTTT.

The V and J genes are TRBV7-2 and TRBJ2-2; tentatively, D is TRBD1 (6 bases). With 4 bases removed from V and 2 bases from J, the gap between germline ends came to 11 bases. The CDR3 is made up of 15 amino acids. Germline V CDR1 and CDR2: SGHTA, FQGNSA. The CDR3 DNA reads TGTGCCAGCAGCTCTCTGGACAGAAACACCGGGGAGCTGTTTTTT. Protein product: CASSSLDRNTGELFF. Looking up the rest from reference TRBV7-2 and TRBJ2-2 gives the full variable domain: GAGVSQSPSNKVTEKGKDVELRCDPISGHTALYWYRQSLGQGLEFLIYFQGNSAPDKSGLPSDRFSAERTGGSVSTLTIQRTQQEDSAVYLCASSSLDRNTGELFFGEGSRLTVL.

Sample share makes this clone medium-sized. Written as DNA, the CDR3 is TGCAGCGTTGAGTGGACGCCCTATGGCTACACCTTC. As protein: CSVEWTPYGYTF. V and J are TRBV29-1 and TRBJ1-2; D gene uncertain. In germline, CDR1 is SQVTM, CDR2 ANQGSEA. The V and J ends lost 3 bases and 4 bases respectively, with 9 bases between them. The length of the CDR3 is 12 residues.

The chain joins TRBV20-1 to TRBJ1-4, with 7 bases lining up with TRBD1. The CDR3 totals 14 residues. Germline V CDR1 and CDR2: DFQATT, SNEGSKA (reference sequence). Losses at the gene ends were 5 bases for V and 7 bases for J; bases not matched to a gene: 10. The CDR3 loop reads CSAGPRQGGEKLFF. The CDR3 DNA follows: TGCAGTGCTGGACCAAGACAGGGCGGTGAAAAACTGTTTTTT.

The chain uses TRBV2 and TRBJ1-1; D gene ambiguous. With 3 bases removed from V and 6 bases from J, the gap between germline ends came to 8 bases. The CDR3 is 12 amino acids. Looked up from germline, CDR1 is SNHLY and CDR2 is FYNNEI. The CDR3 is CASSDARAEAFF. CDR3 DNA sequence: TGTGCCAGCAGTGATGCCCGAGCTGAAGCTTTCTTT.

This chain connects TRBV20-1 to TRBJ2-3; 7 bases line up with TRBD2. The trim removed 0 bases at V and 5 bases at J, leaving 11 bases unmatched. This CDR3 has 16 amino acids. Per germline, CDR1 DFQATT and CDR2 SNEGSKA (reference sequence). CDR3 sequence reads: CSARDHASGLKDTQYF. The CDR3 region has the DNA TGCAGTGCTAGAGATCACGCTAGCGGCCTTAAAGATACGCAGTATTTT.

Of note for this clone: Just one base apart from a much larger clone, this may be a read error. Additional DNA sequences in this sample encode the identical CDR3. This sequence joins TRBV5-1 and TRBJ2-2, with 8 bases fitting TRBD2. This CDR3 is built from 14 residues. Germline V gene lookup returns CDR1 SGHRS and CDR2 YFSETQ. Losses at the gene ends were 8 bases for V and 4 bases for J; bases not matched to a gene: 7. The CDR3 DNA is TGCGCCAGTGCCCCTACTAGCGGCACCGGGGAGCTGTTTTTT. Its translation is CASAPTSGTGELFF.

This clone qualifies as large. The rearrangement uses TRBV28 and TRBJ1-1; D remains unclear. The CDR3 is 13 residues long. V shed 6 bases and J shed 6 bases, with 14 bases lying between them. Germline CDR1 reads MDHEN; CDR2 reads SYDVKM. CDR3 region: CASRTGGVAEAFF. In DNA form, the CDR3 reads TGTGCCAGCAGGACGGGAGGAGTGGCTGAAGCTTTCTTT.

This clone was counted a few times. V gene TRBV19 combines with J gene TRBJ2-7; D might be TRBD1 or TRBD2, each matching 5 bases. Between the trimmed V and J ends, which lost 4 bases and 6 bases, there was a span of 13 bases. The germline gives CDR1 LNHDA, CDR2 SQIVND (reference sequence). The CDR3 has 13 amino acids. The CDR3 region is CASSTHRGGEQYF. The CDR3 DNA sequence: TGTGCCAGTAGTACCCACCGGGGCGGCGAGCAGTACTTC.

This clone is termed large. CDR3 nucleotides: TGCAGTGCGTGGGACAGATATAATTCACCCCTCCACTTT. It yields the protein CSAWDRYNSPLHF. This sequence joins TRBV20-1 and TRBJ1-6, with 7 bases lining up with TRBD1. There are 13 residues in the CDR3. The J segment lost 4 bases and the V segment lost 6 bases, leaving 3 bases of the junction unmatched. From germline, CDR1 is DFQATT and CDR2 SNEGSKA (reference sequence).

The CDR3 reads CASSPGRDGTYEQYF. As DNA, the CDR3 is TGTGCCAGCAGCCCCGGTCGGGACGGAACCTACGAGCAGTACTTC. J is TRBJ2-7 and V is TRBV7-8; the D call may be TRBD1 or TRBD2 (5 bases each). Trimming took 5 bases from V and 2 from J, leaving 16 bases between them. The CDR3 length is 15 residues. Looked up from germline, CDR1 is SGHVS and CDR2 is FQNEAQ.

The chain has TRBV30 and TRBJ1-2; 9 bases match TRBD1. J lost 2 bases, V lost 2 bases, and 3 bases had no gene match. Looked up from germline, CDR1 is GTSNPN and CDR2 is SVGIG (reference sequence). This CDR3 is 14 amino acids long. CDR3: CAWSSTGGNYGYTF. In DNA, the CDR3 is TGTGCCTGGAGTTCGACAGGGGGGAACTATGGCTACACCTTC.

This clone turned up a few times. The chain carries TRBV9 and TRBJ1-4; no firm D call. Trimming removed 4 bases from V and 7 bases from J, with 5 bases in between. The CDR3 length is 11 residues. The germline CDR1 and CDR2 sequences are SGDLS and YYNGEE. In DNA form, the CDR3 reads TGTGCCAGCAGCAATAGTGAAAAACTGTTTTTT. It is translated as CASSNSEKLFF.

CDR3 DNA: TGTGCCAGCAGTTTACCCCAAGGGGCGGGCGGGGAGCTGTTTTTT. Translation: CASSLPQGAGGELFF. The chain combines TRBV27 with TRBJ2-2, with D tentatively TRBD1 or TRBD2 (5 bases each). Germline CDR1 and CDR2: MNHEY and SMNVEV (reference sequence). This CDR3 spans 15 amino acids. Trimming pared 2 bases from V and 7 bases from J, leaving 14 bases between.

This clone was counted only a few times. V gene TRBV6-1 combines with J gene TRBJ2-7; TRBD2 matches at 7 bases. V was pared by 10 bases and J by 0 bases, with 6 bases of the junction left unmatched. The CDR3 length is 13 residues. The V gene's germline CDR1 is MNHNS and CDR2 SASEGT. The CDR3 DNA follows: TGTGCCATTCTAGCGGCAAGCTCCTACGAGCAGTACTTC. This translates into CAILAASSYEQYF.

V usage is TRBV6-1 and J usage is TRBJ2-7, with D possibly TRBD1 on 6 matching bases. The CDR3 is made up of 15 amino acids. V lost 1 base to trimming and J lost 1 base, with 11 bases between them. Germline V CDR1 and CDR2: MNHNS, SASEGT. CDR3 region: CASSEGGPRSYEQYF. The CDR3 region has the DNA TGTGCCAGCAGTGAAGGGGGGCCTAGATCCTACGAGCAGTACTTC.